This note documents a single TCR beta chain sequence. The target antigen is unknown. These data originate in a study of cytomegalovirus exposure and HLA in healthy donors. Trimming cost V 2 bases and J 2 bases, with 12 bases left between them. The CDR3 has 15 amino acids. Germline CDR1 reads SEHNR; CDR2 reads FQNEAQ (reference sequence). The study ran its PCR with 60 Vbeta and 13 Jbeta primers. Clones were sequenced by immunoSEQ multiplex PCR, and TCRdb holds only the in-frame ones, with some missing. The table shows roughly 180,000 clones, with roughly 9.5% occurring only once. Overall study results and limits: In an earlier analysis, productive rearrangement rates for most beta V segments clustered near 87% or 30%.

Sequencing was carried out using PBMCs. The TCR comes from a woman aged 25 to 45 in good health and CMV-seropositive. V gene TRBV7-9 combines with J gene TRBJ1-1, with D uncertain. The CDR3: CASSLLARSNTEAFF. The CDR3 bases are TGTGCCAGCAGCTTATTGGCCAGATCAAACACTGAAGCTTTCTTT.